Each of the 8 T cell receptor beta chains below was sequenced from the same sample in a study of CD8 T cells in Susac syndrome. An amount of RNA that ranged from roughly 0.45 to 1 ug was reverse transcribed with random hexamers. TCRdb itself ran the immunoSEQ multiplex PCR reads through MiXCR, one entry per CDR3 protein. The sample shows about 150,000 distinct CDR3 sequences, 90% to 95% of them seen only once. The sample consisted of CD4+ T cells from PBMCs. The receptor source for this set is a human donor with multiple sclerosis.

This CDR3 reads CASVLRGTGYTEAFF. The DNA of the CDR3 is TGTGCCAGCGTTTTGCGGGGGACAGGATACACTGAAGCTTTCTTT. This rearrangement joins TRBV27 to TRBJ1-1; 8 bases fit TRBD1. The trim removed 8 bases at V and 3 bases at J, leaving 11 bases unmatched. The germline gives CDR1 MNHEY, CDR2 SMNVEV (reference sequence). CDR3 length equals 15 residues.

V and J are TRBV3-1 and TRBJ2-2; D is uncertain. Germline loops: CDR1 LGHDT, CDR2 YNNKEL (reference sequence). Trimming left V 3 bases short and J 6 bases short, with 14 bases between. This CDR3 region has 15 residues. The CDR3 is CASSQDAVGPGELFF. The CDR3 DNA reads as TGTGCCAGCAGCCAGGACGCCGTCGGTCCCGGGGAGCTGTTTTTT.

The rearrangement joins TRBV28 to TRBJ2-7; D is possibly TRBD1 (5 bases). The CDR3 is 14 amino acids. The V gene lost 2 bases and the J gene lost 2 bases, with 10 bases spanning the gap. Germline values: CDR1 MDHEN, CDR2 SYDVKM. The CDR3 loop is CASSLTEGAYEQYF. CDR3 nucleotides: TGTGCCAGCAGTTTAACCGAAGGGGCCTACGAGCAGTACTTC.

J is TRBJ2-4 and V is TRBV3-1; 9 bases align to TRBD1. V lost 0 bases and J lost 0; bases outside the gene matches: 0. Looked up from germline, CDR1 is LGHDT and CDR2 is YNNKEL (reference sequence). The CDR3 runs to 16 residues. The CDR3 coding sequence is TGTGCCAGCAGCCAAGAGACAGGGGGAGCCAAAAACATTCAGTACTTC. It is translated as CASSQETGGAKNIQYF.

In nucleotides, the CDR3 is TGTGCCACCAGTGATACAGGGCGCAGTGGCGGCCTCGCGGGGCATACGCAGTATTTT. Translation: CATSDTGRSGGLAGHTQYF. The J gene is TRBJ2-3, the V gene TRBV24-1; either TRBD1 or TRBD2 may supply D (6 bases each). The CDR3 runs 19 residues. Deletions cut 3 bases from V and 7 bases from J, with 28 bases between. Germline values: CDR1 KGHDR, CDR2 SFDVKD.

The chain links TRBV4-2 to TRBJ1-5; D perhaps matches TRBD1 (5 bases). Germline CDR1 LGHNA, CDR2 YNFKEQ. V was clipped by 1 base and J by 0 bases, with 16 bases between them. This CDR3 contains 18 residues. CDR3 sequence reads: CASSQVSPGTGSNQPQHF. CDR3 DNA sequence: TGTGCCAGCAGCCAAGTAAGCCCGGGGACGGGTAGCAATCAGCCCCAGCATTTT.

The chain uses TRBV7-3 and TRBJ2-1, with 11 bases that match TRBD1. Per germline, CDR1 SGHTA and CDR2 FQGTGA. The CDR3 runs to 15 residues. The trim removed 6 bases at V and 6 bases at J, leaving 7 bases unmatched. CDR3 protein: CASRMGQGGFNEQFF. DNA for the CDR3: TGTGCCAGCAGGATGGGACAGGGGGGGTTCAATGAGCAGTTCTTC.

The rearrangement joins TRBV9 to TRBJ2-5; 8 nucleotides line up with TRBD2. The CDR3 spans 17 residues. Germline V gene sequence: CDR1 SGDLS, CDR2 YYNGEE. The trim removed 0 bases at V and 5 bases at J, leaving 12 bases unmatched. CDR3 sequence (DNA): TGTGCCAGCAGCGTAGACCCAACGGGACTAGTAAAGGAGACCCAGTACTTC. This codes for CASSVDPTGLVKETQYF.